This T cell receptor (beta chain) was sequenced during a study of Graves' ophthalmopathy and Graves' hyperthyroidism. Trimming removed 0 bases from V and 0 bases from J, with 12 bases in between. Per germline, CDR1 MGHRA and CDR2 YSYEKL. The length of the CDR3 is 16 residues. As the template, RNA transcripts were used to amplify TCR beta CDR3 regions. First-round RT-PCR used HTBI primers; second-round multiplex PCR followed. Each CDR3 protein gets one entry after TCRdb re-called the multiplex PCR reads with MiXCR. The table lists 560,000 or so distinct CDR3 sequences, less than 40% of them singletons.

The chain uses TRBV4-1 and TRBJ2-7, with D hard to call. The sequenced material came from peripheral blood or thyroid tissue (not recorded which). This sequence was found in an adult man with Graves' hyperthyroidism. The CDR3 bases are TGCGCCAGCAGCCAAGAACCCCTCCAAGTCTCCTACGAGCAGTACTTC. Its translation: CASSQEPLQVSYEQYF.